Presented here are 5 T cell receptor beta chains from one specimen sequenced in a study of T cells after somatic rescue of genetic block. Method: immunoSEQ multiplex PCR; TCRdb's copy keeps in-frame clones and lacks some. Of about 120,000 clones detected, 90% to 95% appear once; the ten largest clones hold over 1.1%. Sequencing was performed on peripheral blood mononuclear cells (PBMCs). These TCRs come from a woman younger than 35.

This clone was found a few times. The chain joins TRBV6-1 to TRBJ2-2; D possibly matches TRBD1 or TRBD2 (5 bases each). The V gene lost 8 bases and the J gene lost 4 bases, with 17 bases spanning the gap. The CDR3 is 15 amino acids. Looked up from germline, CDR1 is MNHNS and CDR2 is SASEGT. The CDR3 DNA is TGTGCCAGCTGCAGGGACGCCGGAGGCACCGGGGAGCTGTTTTTT. It translates to CASCRDAGGTGELFF.

This clone is a singleton in its sample. The rearrangement joins TRBV5-4 to TRBJ2-7, with TRBD2 identical over 9 bases. The length of the CDR3 is 15 residues. J gave up 5 bases and V 0 bases, and 6 bases lay outside the gene matches. The germline gives CDR1 SGHNT, CDR2 YYREEE (reference sequence). The CDR3 bases are TGTGCCAGCAGCTTGGCTGAGCGGGGGGAGGACGAGCAGTACTTC. Translated: CASSLAERGEDEQYF.

The chain links TRBV18 to TRBJ2-5; D possibly corresponds to TRBD2 (6 bases). V was pared by 4 bases and J by 2 bases, with 11 bases between. CDR1 and CDR2 (germline): KGHSH, LQKENI. The CDR3 extends over 14 amino acids. The CDR3: CASSLRRDQETQYF. The CDR3 DNA sequence: TGTGCCAGCTCACTCCGGAGGGATCAAGAGACCCAGTACTTC. The full variable domain, rest sourced from reference TRBV18 and TRBJ2-5, is NAGVMQNPRHLVRRRGQEARLRCSPMKGHSHVYWYRQLPEEGLKFMVYLQKENIIDESGMPKERFSAEFPKEGPSILRIQQVVRGDSAAYFCASSLRRDQETQYFGPGTRLLVL.

This clone was seen a single time. The chain uses TRBV5-6 and TRBJ2-7, with a possible D match to TRBD1 (6 bases). The CDR3 covers 17 residues. The germline CDR1 and CDR2 sequences are SGHDT and YYEEEE. Trimming took 0 bases from V and 0 from J, leaving 16 bases between them. CDR3 protein: CASSLVGRTDFSYEQYF. The CDR3 nucleotides are TGTGCCAGCAGCTTGGTTGGAAGGACAGACTTCTCCTACGAGCAGTACTTC.

This clone was seen once. The chain links TRBV7-2 to TRBJ2-4, with TRBD2 matching over 10 bases. The CDR3 spans 18 residues. The V and J ends lost 1 base and 0 bases, in that order; junction bases with no gene match: 6. The germline V gene has CDR1 SGHTA and CDR2 FQGNSA. In DNA, the CDR3 is TGTGCCAGCAGCTTAGAGGCTAGCGGGGGCTTAGCCAAAAACATTCAGTACTTC. Encoded protein: CASSLEASGGLAKNIQYF.